This T cell receptor beta chain was retrieved from a study of T cell responses to AZD1222 COVID-19 vaccine. Study-level results: Baseline antibody screening turned up just a handful of seropositive AZD1222 recipients. Vaccination with two AZD1222 doses was followed by a rise in Spike-specific TCR breadth and depth.

TCRdb's table, derived via immunoSEQ multiplex PCR, lists solely in-frame clones and lacks some. The sample lists 50,000 to 85,000 clones; 60% to 85% were seen once. CDR1 MNHNS and CDR2 SASEGT come from the germline V gene. The CDR3 runs to 15 residues. With 7 bases clipped from V and 5 bases from J, the junction kept 8 bases outside the gene matches. Turning to this clone: The antigen is unknown.

The rearrangement joins TRBV6-1 to TRBJ2-1, with 10 bases matching TRBD2. The starting material was peripheral blood, obtained on day 0 of MenACWY control vaccination. The source of this sequence is an adult in good health. CDR3 bases: TGTGCCAGCACCGGGGGGACTAGCGTTGACAATGAGCAGTTCTTC. Amino acids: CASTGGTSVDNEQFF.